These 20 T cell receptor beta chains originate from one sample sequenced in a study of human T cells and chemical hapten exposure. Time point of the sample: pre-sensitization, week 0. Treatment denoted: therapeutic diphenylcyclopropenone sensitization with weekly scalp DPC. TCRdb used MiXCR to reprocess the RACE reads, holding one entry per CDR3 protein. Of about 380,000 distinct CDR3 sequences detected, more than 4.5% appear once; the ten largest clones hold 2% to 3%. Sequencing used whole blood, obtained in connection with sensitization to the hapten diphenylcyclopropenone (DPC). The receptor set was obtained from a woman in her forties or fifties with alopecia areata. Some clones in this sample may be carry-over from other donors' samples.

This chain uses TRBV6-2 or TRBV6-3 with TRBJ2-7; 9 nucleotides match TRBD2. Germline V gene sequence: CDR1 MNHEY, CDR2 SVGEGT. CDR3 length: 14 amino acids. With V trimmed by 6 bases and J by 3 bases, 6 bases remained unmatched. In DNA form, the CDR3 reads TGTGCCAGCAGCCTAGCGGGACGATACTACGAGCAGTACTTC. Translation gives CASSLAGRYYEQYF.

The CDR3 nucleotides are TGTGCCAGCGAAGTCGATGCCACAGATACGCAGTATTTT. Translating it yields CASEVDATDTQYF. The chain uses TRBV12-3 or TRBV12-4 and TRBJ2-3; D is unresolved. The CDR3 spans 13 residues. The V gene lost 8 bases and the J gene lost 2 bases, with 11 bases spanning the gap.

With respect to this clonotype: The junction departs from germline at one end; a sequencing error may be responsible. V gene TRBV20-1 combines with J gene TRBJ1-1; D is unclear. Germline V CDR1 and CDR2: DFQATT, SNEGSKA (reference sequence). The CDR3 spans 8 residues. The CDR3 DNA reads TGCAGTGTAGGAACGGGTTACTTT. Its protein product is CSVGTGYF.

There are a few counts of this clonotype. V and J are TRBV6-5 and TRBJ1-2; 7 positions agree with TRBD1. The CDR3 runs 15 residues. V shed 6 bases, J shed 8 bases, and the junction held 15 bases outside the gene matches. The germline CDR1 and CDR2 sequences are MNHEY and SVGAGI. CDR3 in DNA: TGTGCCAGCAGCCAAGGGGGCTATACGTTAATAGGCTACACCTTC. Protein: CASSQGGYTLIGYTF.

This clonotype showed up just a few times. The V gene is TRBV5-1, the J gene TRBJ2-5; 7 bases match TRBD1. Per germline, CDR1 SGHRS and CDR2 YFSETQ. V lost 5 bases, J lost 1 base, and 2 bases stayed unmatched. The CDR3 has 13 residues. The CDR3 DNA reads as TGCGCCAGCAGACCAGGGGGCCAAGAGACCCAGTACTTC. Translation: CASRPGGQETQYF.

The chain uses TRBV7-2 and TRBJ2-1, with 11 bases fitting TRBD2. Germline V gene data show CDR1 as SGHTA and CDR2 as FQGNSA. The CDR3 has 15 residues. Trimming removed 1 base from V and 5 bases from J; junction bases left unmatched: 1. The DNA of the CDR3 is TGTGCCAGCAGCTTAGAACTAGCGGGAGACAATGAGCAGTTCTTC. Its protein product is CASSLELAGDNEQFF.

Ten or more counts support this clonotype. The J gene is TRBJ1-5, the V gene TRBV11-2; a possible D gene is TRBD1 (6 bases). The CDR3 has 15 residues. V dropped 5 bases and J dropped 1 base, with 12 bases sitting between them. Germline assignment: CDR1 SGHAT and CDR2 FQNNGV. The CDR3 DNA reads as TGTGCCAGCAGCACTACTGGACAGAGCAATCAGCCCCAGCATTTT. The encoded protein is CASSTTGQSNQPQHF.

This clonotype has a count of ten or more. The chain is built from TRBV27 and TRBJ2-6; D not certain. With 1 base removed from V and 0 bases from J, the gap between germline ends came to 10 bases. This CDR3 is built from 17 residues. Germline lookup yields CDR1 MNHEY and CDR2 SMNVEV (reference sequence). The CDR3 protein is CASSLWKTFSGANVLTF. In DNA form, the CDR3 reads TGTGCCAGCAGTTTATGGAAGACATTCTCTGGGGCCAACGTCCTGACTTTC.

This clonotype has a handful of counts. The V and J genes are TRBV6-1 and TRBJ1-5; D remains ambiguous. The CDR3 runs 12 residues. Germline CDR1 and CDR2: MNHNS and SASEGT. Trimming took 3 bases from V and 5 from J, leaving 5 bases between them. CDR3 bases: TGTGCCAGCAGTGACAGCGATCAGCCCCAGCATTTT. Amino acids: CASSDSDQPQHF.

This clonotype came up a few times. The chain has TRBV7-8 and TRBJ2-3; the match to TRBD2 covers 9 bases. V trimming: 5 bases; J trimming: 4 bases; junction bases outside the gene matches: 10. Germline V gene sequence: CDR1 SGHVS, CDR2 FQNEAQ. This CDR3 is 16 amino acids long. This CDR3 reads CASSGFGTSIPDTQYF. The CDR3 DNA follows: TGTGCCAGCAGCGGGTTCGGGACTAGCATCCCAGATACGCAGTATTTT.

This clonotype was seen ten or more times. This chain uses TRBV5-1 with TRBJ1-3; D not certain. Germline assignment: CDR1 SGHRS and CDR2 YFSETQ. V lost 2 bases to trimming and J lost 0 bases, with 3 bases between them. The CDR3 totals 13 residues. The CDR3 region has the DNA TGCGCCAGCAGCTTAGTCTCTGGAAACACCATATATTTT. Encoded protein: CASSLVSGNTIYF. The variable domain in full, completed from reference TRBV5-1 and TRBJ1-3, reads KAGVTQTPRYLIKTRGQQVTLSCSPISGHRSVSWYQQTPGQGLQFLFEYFSETQRNKGNFPGRFSGRQFSNSRSEMNVSTLELGDSALYLCASSLVSGNTIYFGEGSWLTVV.

This clonotype was detected many times. The V and J genes are TRBV9 and TRBJ2-7; perhaps TRBD2 as D (6 bases). Trimming removed 2 bases from V and 5 bases from J, with 14 bases in between. Germline V gene data show CDR1 as SGDLS and CDR2 as YYNGEE. The CDR3 is 14 amino acids. The CDR3 DNA sequence: TGTGCCAGCAGCGTCCGGGTTGGGGAGGACGAGCAGTACTTC. It translates to CASSVRVGEDEQYF.

This clonotype was counted at least ten times. This chain uses TRBV4-3 with TRBJ1-1; 7 nucleotides agree with TRBD1. Germline lookup yields CDR1 LGHNA and CDR2 YSLEER. The trim removed 3 bases at V and 1 base at J, leaving 5 bases unmatched. The CDR3 length is 15 residues. The CDR3 DNA reads as TGCGCCAGCAGCCAGCTAGACAGGGCGAACACTGAAGCTTTCTTT. The encoded protein is CASSQLDRANTEAFF.

The J gene is TRBJ1-1, the V gene TRBV5-5; D is possibly TRBD1 (6 bases). Germline V gene sequence: CDR1 SGHKS, CDR2 YYEKEE (reference sequence). The V end lost 3 bases, the J end lost 1 base, and 13 bases lay between the germline ends. There are 15 residues in the CDR3. CDR3 bases: TGTGCCAGCAGCTCGTTACGGACAGCGAACACTGAAGCTTTCTTT. Translating it yields CASSSLRTANTEAFF.

Note on this clonotype: This may arise from a read error, as a much more abundant clone is one base away. The chain links TRBV7-2 to TRBJ1-1, with D tentatively TRBD1 (6 bases). In germline, CDR1 is SGHTA, CDR2 FQGNSA. This CDR3 has 12 residues. V shed 7 bases and J shed 8 bases, with 14 bases lying between them. The CDR3 protein is CASKPDRFEAFF. The CDR3 nucleotides are TGTGCCAGCAAACCGGACAGATTCGAAGCTTTCTTT.

The chain recombines TRBV6-4 with TRBJ2-3, with 13 bases aligning to TRBD2. The CDR3 contains 20 residues. V lost 0 bases to trimming and J lost 3 bases; unmatched junction nucleotides: 12. The germline V gene encodes CDR1 MRHNA and CDR2 SNTAGT. The CDR3 bases are TGTGCCAGCAGTGACTCGAGTGGCCCGGGACTAGCGGGACGGACAGATACGCAGTATTTT. It specifies CASSDSSGPGLAGRTDTQYF.

This clonotype has more than one count but fewer than ten. V usage is TRBV5-4 and J usage is TRBJ1-2; TRBD1 matches at 9 bases. Unmatched junction bases numbered 4, after V lost 4 bases and J lost 6 bases. The germline gives CDR1 SGHNT, CDR2 YYREEE (reference sequence). This CDR3 is 13 amino acids long. The CDR3 sequence: CASSRDRVDGYTF. The DNA of the CDR3 is TGTGCCAGCAGCCGGGACAGGGTCGATGGCTACACCTTC.

This clonotype has only a few counts. The gene calls are TRBV21-1 and TRBJ1-2; the table's TRBD1 call for D was not verified on the DNA. TRBV21-1 counts as a pseudogene. The CDR3 is 12 amino acids. The CDR3 DNA follows: TGTGCCAGCAGCACCCAGGGAAATGGCTACACCTTC. Encoded protein: CASSTQGNGYTF.

The rearrangement joins TRBV11-2 to TRBJ2-7, with TRBD2 identical over 11 bases. Germline V gives CDR1 SGHAT, CDR2 FQNNGV. Germline trimming cut 2 bases from V and 3 bases from J; bases unmatched to any gene: 12. This CDR3 spans 18 amino acids. CDR3 sequence reads: CASSLRFGLAGINYEQYF. In nucleotides, the CDR3 is TGTGCCAGCAGCTTAAGGTTCGGACTAGCGGGCATCAACTACGAGCAGTACTTC.

The genes are TRBV4-1 and TRBJ1-6, with D hard to call. Germline V gives CDR1 MGHRA, CDR2 YSYEKL. The CDR3 spans 13 residues. V gave up 0 bases and J gave up 12 bases, with 9 bases separating them. The CDR3: CASSQEDVQPLHF. CDR3 sequence (DNA): TGCGCCAGCAGCCAAGAAGATGTCCAACCCCTCCACTTT.